These T cell receptor beta chains were read from a single sample in a study of regulatory T cells in long-lasting Graves disease. TCRdb processed the multiplex PCR reads anew with MiXCR; each CDR3 protein has one entry. The profile shows 500,000 to 700,000 distinct CDR3 sequences, about 30% of them singletons. The sample here was peripheral blood mononuclear cells (PBMCs), taken when the disease was refractory, from a patient treated with antithyroid drugs. The receptors come from a female donor with Graves disease. Each CDR3 is given with its conserved first and last residue. The D gene is left open where the match is weak. Clone size is not always given. Where it is, it says once, few, many or a class for expanded clones.

TRBJ2-5 few TRBD1 TRBV6-1 CASRLQGAGETQYF TGTGCCAGCAGACTACAGGGGGCCGGAGAGACCCAGTACTTC
TRBJ2-7 NA TRBD2 TRBV12-3/TRBV12-4 CASSKREGLEQYF TGTGCCAGCAGTAAGCGGGAGGGCCTCGAGCAGTACTTC
TRBJ1-5 few TRBD1 TRBV5-6 CASSRARDRVYQPQHF TGTGCCAGCAGCAGGGCTCGGGACAGAGTTTATCAGCCCCAGCATTTT
TRBJ2-3 NA TRBD2 TRBV12-3/TRBV12-4 CASSRLAGVADTQYF TGTGCCAGCAGTCGACTAGCGGGAGTCGCAGATACGCAGTATTTT
TRBJ1-1 few NA TRBV3-1 CASSLTRGMGTEAFF TGTGCCAGCAGCCTAACGCGGGGGATGGGGACTGAAGCTTTCTTT
TRBJ2-7 many TRBD2 TRBV2 CASSAGLALRRDPYEQYF TGTGCCAGCAGTGCGGGACTAGCGCTCCGGAGGGACCCGTACGAGCAGTACTTC
TRBJ2-5 few TRBD2 TRBV7-6 CASSSLAGATRETQYF TGTGCCAGCAGCTCACTAGCGGGAGCCACAAGGGAGACCCAGTACTTC
TRBJ1-5 NA NA TRBV9 CASGVGPRAEGNQPQHF TGTGCCAGCGGCGTAGGCCCTCGGGCGGAAGGCAATCAGCCCCAGCATTTT
TRBJ2-5 few NA TRBV24-1 CATSDARDGQETQYF TGTGCCACCAGTGATGCGCGGGACGGGCAAGAGACCCAGTACTTC
TRBJ1-4 few NA TRBV7-9 CASSRGAAGVVGEKLFF TGTGCCAGCAGCCGGGGGGCGGCTGGTGTAGTTGGTGAAAAACTGTTTTTT
TRBJ2-5 few NA TRBV6-2/TRBV6-3 CASSYSKGGETQYF TGTGCCAGCAGTTACTCGAAAGGGGGAGAGACCCAGTACTTC
TRBJ2-5 many NA TRBV2 CARKRTDRLQETQYF TGTGCCAGAAAGAGAACTGACAGGTTGCAAGAGACCCAGTACTTC
TRBJ2-2 NA TRBD2 TRBV28 CASSLFPPGLNTGELFF TGTGCCAGCAGTTTGTTCCCCCCGGGACTAAACACCGGGGAGCTGTTTTTT
TRBJ2-7 once NA TRBV20-1 CSARVYQGSYEQYF TGCAGTGCTAGAGTGTACCAGGGCTCCTACGAGCAGTACTTC
TRBJ1-3 few NA TRBV7-9 CASRPVEASGNTIYF TGTGCCAGCAGGCCAGTTGAGGCATCTGGAAACACCATATATTTT
TRBJ1-2 NA TRBD1 TRBV20-1 CSASVRQGALYGYTF TGCAGTGCTAGCGTGAGACAGGGGGCCCTCTATGGCTACACCTTC
TRBJ2-3 few NA TRBV19 CASSIGVQDTQYF TGTGCCAGTAGTATAGGGGTCCAAGATACGCAGTATTTT
TRBJ1-2 NA TRBD1 TRBV3-1 CASSQETGWDYGYTF TGTGCCAGCAGCCAAGAGACAGGGTGGGACTATGGCTACACCTTC
TRBJ1-2 once NA TRBV29-1 CSVEGLSYGYTF TGCAGCGTTGAAGGACTCTCCTATGGCTACACCTTC
TRBJ1-5 once NA TRBV5-8 CASSLLQGLGFSNQPQHF TGTGCCAGCAGCTTGTTGCAGGGTTTAGGATTTAGCAATCAGCCCCAGCATTTT
TRBJ2-5 few TRBD2 TRBV5-4 CASRSGTSAQETQYF TGTGCCAGCAGGTCCGGGACTAGCGCCCAAGAGACCCAGTACTTC
TRBJ1-2 few NA TRBV27 CASSPLSPQGPYYGYTF TGTGCCAGCAGTCCATTATCGCCCCAGGGGCCATACTATGGCTACACCTTC
TRBJ1-2 NA TRBD1 TRBV29-1 CSVAPGQGSHGYTF TGCAGCGTCGCTCCGGGACAGGGAAGTCATGGCTACACCTTC
TRBJ1-2 NA TRBD1 TRBV27 CASRTRTGSEGYTF TGTGCCAGCAGGACCCGGACAGGATCGGAAGGCTACACCTTC
TRBJ1-1 few NA TRBV19 CASTGRTMNTEAFF TGTGCCAGTACTGGCCGGACAATGAACACTGAAGCTTTCTTT
TRBJ1-2 NA NA TRBV20-1 CSAARTENNYGYTF TGCAGTGCTGCCCGGACAGAAAATAACTATGGCTACACCTTC
TRBJ2-2 NA NA TRBV5-1 CASSGLATTNTGELFF TGCGCCAGCAGCGGGTTAGCGACTACGAACACCGGGGAGCTGTTTTTT
TRBJ1-2 NA NA TRBV7-2 CASSSLGVYGYTF TGTGCCAGCAGCTCTTTGGGGGTTTATGGCTACACCTTC
TRBJ2-7 few NA TRBV20-1 CSARGTAYEQYF TGCAGTGCTAGAGGGACAGCCTACGAGCAGTACTTC
TRBJ1-3 NA NA TRBV28 CASSFSSSGLTGNTIYF TGTGCCAGCAGTTTCTCCTCAAGTGGATTAACTGGAAACACCATATATTTT
TRBJ2-7 few TRBD2 TRBV19 CASSIGRLAGGEQYF TGTGCCAGTAGTATAGGACGCCTAGCGGGAGGCGAGCAGTACTTC
TRBJ2-7 many TRBD2 TRBV6-5 CASSYGLAGEQYF TGTGCCAGCAGTTACGGTCTAGCGGGCGAGCAGTACTTC
TRBJ1-2 NA NA TRBV5-5 CASSLASEVGYTF TGTGCCAGCAGCTTGGCCTCGGAGGTCGGCTACACCTTC
TRBJ1-2 few NA TRBV3-1 CASRQAGGNYGYTF TGTGCCAGCAGGCAAGCGGGAGGGAACTATGGCTACACCTTC
TRBJ2-7 NA NA TRBV3-1 CASSQVETWTYEQYF TGTGCCAGCAGCCAAGTTGAGACTTGGACCTACGAGCAGTACTTC
TRBJ1-1 NA TRBD1 TRBV6-1 CASIGPRDRESWHTEAFF TGTGCCAGCATTGGCCCCCGGGACAGGGAATCGTGGCACACTGAAGCTTTCTTT
TRBJ1-3 NA TRBD1 TRBV7-9 CASSLWGGQGAGNTIYF TGTGCCAGCAGCCTCTGGGGTGGACAGGGCGCTGGAAACACCATATATTTT
TRBJ1-5 few TRBD1 TRBV12-3/TRBV12-4 CASRQGGVSNQPQHF TGTGCCAGCAGACAGGGGGGAGTGAGCAATCAGCCCCAGCATTTT
TRBJ1-1 NA NA TRBV19 CASSTGWVNTEAFF TGTGCCAGTAGTACGGGTTGGGTGAACACTGAAGCTTTCTTT
TRBJ2-2 NA TRBD2 TRBV7-9 CASSVILAGGKTGELFF TGTGCCAGCAGCGTCATTCTAGCGGGAGGAAAAACCGGGGAGCTGTTTTTT
TRBJ1-2 many NA TRBV12-3/TRBV12-4 CASISSGGYGYTF TGTGCCAGCATTTCATCTGGCGGCTATGGCTACACCTTC
TRBJ2-5 NA NA TRBV18 CASSPPVGTGQETQYF TGTGCCAGCTCACCACCAGTGGGAACAGGCCAAGAGACCCAGTACTTC
TRBJ1-5 many TRBD1 TRBV28 CASSGQGPDSNQPQHF TGTGCCAGCAGTGGACAGGGACCAGATAGCAATCAGCCCCAGCATTTT
TRBJ2-3 NA TRBD1 TRBV6-1 CASSDQTGSTDTQYF TGTGCCAGCAGTGACCAGACAGGGAGCACAGATACGCAGTATTTT
TRBJ2-1 NA NA TRBV6-1 CASSPFTRTYNEQFF TGTGCCAGCAGTCCTTTCACCAGGACCTACAATGAGCAGTTCTTC